What follows are 3 T cell receptor beta chains derived from one specimen sequenced in a study of blood T cell repertoires in COVID-19. TCRdb keeps only in-frame clones here, not all; method: immunoSEQ multiplex PCR. The sample includes roughly 76,000 clones, 75% to 85% of them seen just once. The sequenced material came from peripheral blood. These receptors came from a human donor in a cohort sampled during active COVID-19.

This chain connects TRBV7-8 to TRBJ2-7; 10 nucleotides agree with TRBD2. Germline loops: CDR1 SGHVS, CDR2 FQNEAQ. This CDR3 region has 16 residues. V dropped 4 bases and J dropped 4; count of bases not matched to a gene: 10. The CDR3 DNA follows: TGTGCCAGCAGCTCAGGGGCGGGACTAGCGCTTTACGAGCAGTACTTC. Protein sequence: CASSSGAGLALYEQYF.

This clone was detected only a few times. The chain is built from TRBV7-9 and TRBJ2-7, with TRBD2 identical over 10 bases. This CDR3 is 14 amino acids long. Germline lookup yields CDR1 SEHNR and CDR2 FQNEAQ (reference sequence). J was trimmed by 2 bases and V by 5 bases; bases with no gene match: 3. As DNA, the CDR3 is TGTGCCAGCAGCCCGGGACTAGCGCCCTACGAGCAGTACTTC. The encoded protein is CASSPGLAPYEQYF.

The J gene is TRBJ2-7, the V gene TRBV10-1; 8 bases are shared with TRBD1. From germline, CDR1 is WNHNN and CDR2 SYGVQD (reference sequence). Unmatched junction bases numbered 7, after V lost 0 bases and J lost 0 bases. The CDR3 sequence is 17 residues long. CDR3 in amino acids: CASSESAGGYSSYEQYF. CDR3 DNA: TGCGCCAGCAGTGAGTCAGCAGGGGGCTACAGCTCCTACGAGCAGTACTTC.